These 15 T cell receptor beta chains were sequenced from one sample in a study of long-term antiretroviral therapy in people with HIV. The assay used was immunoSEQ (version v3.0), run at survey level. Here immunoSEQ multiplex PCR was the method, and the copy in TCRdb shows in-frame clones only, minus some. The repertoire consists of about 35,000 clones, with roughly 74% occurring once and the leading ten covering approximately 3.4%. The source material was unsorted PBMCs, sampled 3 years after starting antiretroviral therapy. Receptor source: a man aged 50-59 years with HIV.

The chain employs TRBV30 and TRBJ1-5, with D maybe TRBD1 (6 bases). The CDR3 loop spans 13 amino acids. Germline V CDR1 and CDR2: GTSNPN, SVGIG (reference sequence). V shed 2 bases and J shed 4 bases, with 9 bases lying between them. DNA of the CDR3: TGTGCCTGGAGTCAGCAGGGGAATCAGCCCCAGCATTTT. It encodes CAWSQQGNQPQHF. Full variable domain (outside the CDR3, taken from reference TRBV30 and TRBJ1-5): SQTIHQWPATLVQPVGSPLSLECTVEGTSNPNLYWYRQAAGRGLQLLFYSVGIGQISSEVPQNLSASRPQDRQFILSSKKLLLSDSGFYLCAWSQQGNQPQHFGDGTRLSIL.

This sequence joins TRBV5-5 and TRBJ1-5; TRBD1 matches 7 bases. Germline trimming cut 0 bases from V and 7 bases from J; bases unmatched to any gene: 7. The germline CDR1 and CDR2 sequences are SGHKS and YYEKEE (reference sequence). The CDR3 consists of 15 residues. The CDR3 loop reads CASSLGQGFSQPQHF. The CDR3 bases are TGTGCCAGCAGCTTGGGACAGGGCTTCTCGCAGCCCCAGCATTTT.

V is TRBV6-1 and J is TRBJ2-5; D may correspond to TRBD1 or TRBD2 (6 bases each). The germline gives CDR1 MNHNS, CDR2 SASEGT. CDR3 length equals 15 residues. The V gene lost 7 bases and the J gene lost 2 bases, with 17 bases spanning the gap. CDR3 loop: CASTKLGAGQETQYF. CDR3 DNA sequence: TGTGCCAGCACCAAACTGGGGGCGGGACAAGAGACCCAGTACTTC.

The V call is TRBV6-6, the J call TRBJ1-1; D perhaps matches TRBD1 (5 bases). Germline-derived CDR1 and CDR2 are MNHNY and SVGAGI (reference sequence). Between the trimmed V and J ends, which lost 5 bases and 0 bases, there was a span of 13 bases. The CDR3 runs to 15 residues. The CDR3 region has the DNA TGTGCCAGCAGTACCCCGGCAGGGTTGAACACTGAAGCTTTCTTT. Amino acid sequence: CASSTPAGLNTEAFF.

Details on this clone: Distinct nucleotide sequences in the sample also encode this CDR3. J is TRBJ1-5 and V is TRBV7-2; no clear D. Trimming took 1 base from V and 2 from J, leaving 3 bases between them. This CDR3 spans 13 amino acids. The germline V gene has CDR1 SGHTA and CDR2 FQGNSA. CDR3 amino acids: CASSLVGNQPQHF. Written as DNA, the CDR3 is TGTGCCAGCAGCTTAGTCGGCAATCAGCCCCAGCATTTT. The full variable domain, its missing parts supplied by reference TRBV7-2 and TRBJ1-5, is GAGVSQSPSNKVTEKGKDVELRCDPISGHTALYWYRQSLGQGLEFLIYFQGNSAPDKSGLPSDRFSAERTGGSVSTLTIQRTQQEDSAVYLCASSLVGNQPQHFGDGTRLSIL.

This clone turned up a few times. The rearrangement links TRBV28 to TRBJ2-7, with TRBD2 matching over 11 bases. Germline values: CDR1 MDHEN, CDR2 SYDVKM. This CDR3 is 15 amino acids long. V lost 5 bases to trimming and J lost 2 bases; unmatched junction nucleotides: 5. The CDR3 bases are TGTGCCAGCAGTCCCTCTAGCGGGGGGCCCTACGAGCAGTACTTC. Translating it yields CASSPSSGGPYEQYF.

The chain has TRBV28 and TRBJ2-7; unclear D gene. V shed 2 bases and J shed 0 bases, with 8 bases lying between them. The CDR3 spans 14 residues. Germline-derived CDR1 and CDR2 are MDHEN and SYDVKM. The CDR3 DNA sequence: TGTGCCAGCAGTTTACTGTTGAGCTCCTACGAGCAGTACTTC. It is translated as CASSLLLSSYEQYF.

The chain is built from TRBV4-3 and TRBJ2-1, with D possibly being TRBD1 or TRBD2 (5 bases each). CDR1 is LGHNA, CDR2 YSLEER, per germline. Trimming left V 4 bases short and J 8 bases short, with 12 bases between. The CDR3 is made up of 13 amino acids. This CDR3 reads CASSPGTRDEQFF. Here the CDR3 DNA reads TGCGCCAGCAGCCCCGGGACGAGGGATGAGCAGTTCTTC.

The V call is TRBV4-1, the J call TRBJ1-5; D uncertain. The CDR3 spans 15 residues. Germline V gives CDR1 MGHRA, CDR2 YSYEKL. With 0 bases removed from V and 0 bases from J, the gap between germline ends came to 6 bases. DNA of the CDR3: TGCGCCAGCAGCCAAGACCCCTATAGCAATCAGCCCCAGCATTTT. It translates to CASSQDPYSNQPQHF.

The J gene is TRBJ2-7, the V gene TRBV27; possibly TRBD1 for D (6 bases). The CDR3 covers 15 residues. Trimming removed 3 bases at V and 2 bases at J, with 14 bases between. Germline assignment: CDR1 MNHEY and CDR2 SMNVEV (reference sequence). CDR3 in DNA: TGTGCCAGCAGTTTCACCGGACAGCTCCCCTACGAGCAGTACTTC. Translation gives CASSFTGQLPYEQYF.

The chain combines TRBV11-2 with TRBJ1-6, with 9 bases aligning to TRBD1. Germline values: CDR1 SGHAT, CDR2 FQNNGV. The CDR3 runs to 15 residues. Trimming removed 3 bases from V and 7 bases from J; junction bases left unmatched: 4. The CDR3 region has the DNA TGTGCCAGCAGCTTCAGGACAGGGGAAAATTCACCCCTCCACTTT. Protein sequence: CASSFRTGENSPLHF.

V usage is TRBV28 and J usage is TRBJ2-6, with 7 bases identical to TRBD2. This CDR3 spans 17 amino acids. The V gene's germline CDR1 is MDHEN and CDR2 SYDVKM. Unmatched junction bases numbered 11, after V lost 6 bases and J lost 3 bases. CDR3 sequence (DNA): TGTGCCAGCAGCCCCCGGGGGGAGATTCTTGGGGCCAACGTCCTGACTTTC. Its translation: CASSPRGEILGANVLTF. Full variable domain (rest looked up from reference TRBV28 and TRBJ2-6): DVKVTQSSRYLVKRTGEKVFLECVQDMDHENMFWYRQDPGLGLRLIYFSYDVKMKEKGDIPEGYSVSREKKERFSLILESASTNQTSMYLCASSPRGEILGANVLTFGAGSRLTVL.

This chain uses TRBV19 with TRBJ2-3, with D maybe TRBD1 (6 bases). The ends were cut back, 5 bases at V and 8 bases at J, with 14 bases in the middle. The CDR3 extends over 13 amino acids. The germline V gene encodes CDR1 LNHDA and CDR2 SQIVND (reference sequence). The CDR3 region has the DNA TGTGCCAGTAGTCCATACAGGGACGGTACGCAGTATTTT. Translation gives CASSPYRDGTQYF.

The CDR3 bases are TGTGCCAGCAGTTTATACTCTGGGGCCAACGTCCTGACTTTC. The encoded protein is CASSLYSGANVLTF. The chain carries TRBV27 and TRBJ2-6; D is ambiguous. V gave up 1 base and J gave up 0 bases, with 1 base separating them. Per the germline V gene, CDR1 is MNHEY and CDR2 is SMNVEV (reference sequence). This CDR3 is built from 14 residues.

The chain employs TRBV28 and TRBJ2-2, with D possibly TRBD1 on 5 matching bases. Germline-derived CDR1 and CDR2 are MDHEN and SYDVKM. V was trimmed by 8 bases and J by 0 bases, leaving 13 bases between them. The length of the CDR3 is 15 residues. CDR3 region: CASLLGVTNTGELFF. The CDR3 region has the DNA TGTGCCAGCCTATTAGGGGTGACGAACACCGGGGAGCTGTTTTTT.